Given below is one TCR beta chain in context. The antigen is not known. CDR1 and CDR2 (germline): SGHNT, YYREEE (reference sequence). This CDR3 contains 13 residues. V was shortened by 0 bases and J by 0 bases, with 3 bases between the two germline ends. The sample originates from a study of regulatory dendritic cells for organ transplantation. Study observations and caveats: Memory CD8+ T cells were the most oligoclonal; naive cells were highly diverse.

Assay: immunoSEQ multiplex PCR; the TCRdb copy retains only in-frame clones and omits some. The sample holds 25,000 or so clones, around 84% seen once. This chain uses TRBV5-4 with TRBJ1-1; D is ambiguous. The origin of this receptor is a human donor in good health. Sequenced input: naive CD4+ T cells from blood. Subset in this sample: CD45RA+ naive T cells. CDR3 DNA: TGTGCCAGCAGCTTGGCGTTGAACACTGAAGCTTTCTTT. Translated: CASSLALNTEAFF.